The sequence of this T cell receptor (beta chain) was determined in a study of cytomegalovirus exposure and HLA in healthy donors (TCRdb year 2017). The study in broad terms: An earlier analysis of roughly 610 of the donors reported roughly 300 Gb of sequence data and 90 million to 120 million unique TCR beta sequences obtained from some 200 million T cells. Across around 400 genotyped donors of the cohort, an average of roughly 250,000 unique TCR beta nucleotide sequences per donor were sequenced, and around 20% of those sequences were non-productive. Rather than drawing on any new phenotypic data, the later analysis identified candidate immune exposures from TCR beta sequences and the way those sequences occurred across donors. An earlier analysis of several hundred of the donors applied high-throughput TCR beta sequencing to assess whether each TCR beta V gene segment acted as functional or pseudogenic. Donor age, sex, ethnicity and CMV serostatus were collected together with the repertoire data. The number of typed donors differed by locus: about 629-640 for A, B, C, DRB1 and DQB1; approximately 520 for DQA1; some 610 for DPA1; and about 450 for DPB1. Class I and class II HLA loci were covered by the typing at four-digit resolution. A separate validation cohort of about 110 different subjects was used in addition to the roughly 670-subject first cohort. A later genetic analysis used genome-wide SNP genotypes for about 65% of the 666 donors, treating that subset as a discovery cohort. To study patterns of TCR occurrence, a later analysis re-analyzed previously published TCR beta repertoires from around 670 donors and added high-resolution HLA genotyping. Using immunosequencing, the study profiled T cell repertoires from about 650 subjects and related those repertoires to cytomegalovirus serostatus. About 280 gigabases of sequencing data and roughly 81 million unique TCR sequences made up an early release that covered nearly 650 HLA-typed donors. Of the roughly 400 genotyped donors, 81% were placed in the genetic ancestry cluster associated with self-reported Caucasian donors. Several DR-DQ haplotypes were treated as single units for association and clustering because of strong linkage in the cohort. The study aimed to test whether signatures of past pathogen exposure could be identified by cataloging public T cell receptors. All discovery cohort repertoires had been generated using a single sequencing platform. High-throughput TCR immunosequencing, statistical association of individual TCRs with disease status, and machine learning were combined to predict cytomegalovirus infection status.

From V the trimming removes 6 bases and from J it removes 3 bases, while the gene matches leave 10 bases of the junction unaccounted for. The CDR3 runs 15 amino acids, cysteine and phenylalanine included. Solely the CDR3 DNA is kept, with 45 bases framed from the first base. CDR1 and CDR2 are drawn from the germline V gene: SGDLS, YYNGEE. In total, more than 500 healthy bone marrow donors made up the cohort. All cohort members were sampled while nominally healthy, although unrecorded immune exposures were likely present. The donor was CMV seropositive and was included in the group of 290 or so seropositive cohort members. A peripheral blood sample was provided by each donor, and peripheral blood mononuclear cells were used for TCR beta sequencing. Genomic DNA extraction from the blood cell samples was performed with the Qiagen DNeasy Blood Extraction Kit. The method was the immunoSEQ multiplex PCR assay. A mixture of 60 forward primers for TCR Vbeta segments and 13 reverse primers for TCR Jbeta segments was used in the multiplex PCR. The CDR3 region of rearranged TCR beta genes was amplified from genomic DNA by a multiplex PCR assay. Amplified TCR beta libraries were sequenced as 87-base-pair reads on the Illumina HiSeq System. The paper's processing steps were these. A later analysis counted about 82 million unique TCR beta chains across the 650 to 700 repertoires, and roughly 9.9 million of these chains were shared by at least two donors. Raw reads were error-corrected and collapsed into unique sequences by a nearest-neighbor algorithm in which closely related sequences were merged to remove PCR and sequencing errors. V, D and J gene segments were assigned by aligning CDR3 sequences to IMGT reference sequences. For a sequence to be retained, a match of at least six nucleotides to both a V gene segment and a J gene segment was required. A rearrangement counted as productive if the CDR3 had no stop codons and remained in frame with V and J, and every other rearrangement counted as non-productive. CDR3 was defined by IMGT convention, running from the second conserved V-encoded cysteine to the conserved J-encoded phenylalanine. In an earlier analysis of 587 of the donors, sequences lacking an unambiguous match to a single V gene segment were excluded. An earlier analysis of a few hundred of the donors classified V segments as functional when productive rearrangements were above 56.7% and as segregating when the standard deviation between donors was above 5%. A statistical classification framework was built to diagnose cytomegalovirus status from the catalog of TCR beta chain sequences. V and J gene assignment, in a later analysis, came from comparing TCR nucleotide sequences with IMGT/GENE-DB human TR gene sequences. A later analysis assigned CDR3 sequences and most-parsimonious VDJ recombination scenarios with the TCRdist pipeline. A later analysis defined each TCR beta chain by its CDR3 amino acid sequence plus V-gene family, and excluded reads lacking a unique V-gene family. In a later analysis, nearly 600 highly shared, low-generation-probability nucleotide sequences were removed to address suspected cross-contamination and a sequencing artifact. A later analysis calculated a clonal expansion index for each public chain from normalized within-repertoire ranks of inferred template counts. Generation probabilities in a later analysis came from a VDJ recombination model fitted to out-of-frame rearrangements, and those results were checked against IGoR. In a later analysis, hypergeometric tests were used to score TCR-TCR, TCR-HLA and TCR-CMV co-occurrence, with a repertoire-size bias correction applied to TCR pairs. False discovery rates were estimated in a later analysis by permuting HLA or CMV assignments 20 times. In a later analysis, co-occurring TCRs were grouped using DBSCAN, and TCRdist sequence similarity was added for clustering within HLA-allele-positive subsets. Repertoires with fewer than 30,000 or more than 120,000 public chains, plus five repertoires with anomalous nucleotide sharing, were excluded from co-occurrence clustering. The source is immuneACCESS, and TCRdb retained only in-frame sequences with V and J called. Part of the clones is not carried over; for the studies checked, unresolved V genes explain less than half of this, and the remainder is unexplained. The DNA was the basis for D and trimming; V, J and clone size are from that table. This sample has about 170,000 clones in its table, and around 83% of those were observed once. The ten largest clones capture approximately 2.5% of the sample.

About this clone: The antigen it binds to is not known. Per-base qualities were not stored, and no clone one base away is much larger.

Study-wide conclusions, independent of this receptor: Because HLA typing was unavailable for some donors at each locus, only the typed subset was used in association tests. In a later analysis, HLA-associated TCR beta chains showed more clonal expansion and lower generation probabilities than non-associated chains that were equally common. According to a later analysis, TCR association rates differed among HLA loci, with DRB1 alleles showing the most associated TCRs and HLA-C alleles showing the fewest. The earlier analysis of around 600 of the donors excluded roughly 17 rarely observed V segments, including chromosome 9 orphons, because counts were too low. The study listed 164 TCR beta chains as associated with cytomegalovirus. At a false discovery rate of 0.05, a later analysis linked 16,951 TCR beta sequences to specific HLA alleles. Immune exposure information for the cohort was limited to CMV serostatus. The authors suggested that the approach could potentially be generalized to other disease states and immunological phenotypes. Some IMGT-functional V segments, including TRBV6-2 and TRBV6-3, could not be told apart with the 87-base-pair reads, so those segments were excluded. A further reported finding was that TCR beta sequences accurately predicted the HLA-A and HLA-B alleles for most subjects in the first cohort. A few of the identified cytomegalovirus-associated TCR beta chains were confirmed in vitro to be specific for cytomegalovirus antigens. Most TCR sequences were seen in very few donors, while some public TCRs were found in many individuals. Linkage disequilibrium might explain the correlated functional status among segregating V segments, but an unknown experimental factor could not be excluded. Several of the top co-occurrence clusters appeared to be linked to parvovirus B19, influenza, CMV and Epstein-Barr virus, according to a later analysis. Cytomegalovirus status was reported to be diagnosed by the classifier with high specificity and sensitivity in both the original and validation cohorts. The presence/absence analyses assumed that sequencing depth was roughly uniform across donors, and that assumption may not be true. In an earlier analysis of 587 of the donors, most TCR beta V segments appeared in productive rearrangements about 87% or about 30% of the time, broadly matching IMGT annotations. Assigning TCR associations to individual alleles was difficult when HLA alleles, especially DR and DQ, strongly co-occurred. In a later genetic analysis, a missense DCLRE1C variant was associated with V-gene and J-gene trimming of TCR beta chains, and the association was replicated in an independent cohort. According to a later genetic analysis, donors in an Asian-associated ancestry cluster had fewer N-insertions in productive TCRs than the approximately 670-donor mean. Most CMV-associated TCR beta chains appeared to be HLA-restricted in a later analysis, and the HLA associations seemed to be driven largely by CMV exposure. This cohort had only TCR beta chains sequenced, and the lack of alpha or paired-chain data limited which features could be detected. The sequencing pipeline was judged likely to have produced a cluster of highly shared sequence variants as a technical artifact.

The V gene is TRBV9 and the J gene is TRBJ2-3; 7 bases in between match TRBD1. This sequence was found in a man aged 30-40 years in good health and CMV-seropositive. Material for sequencing was PBMCs. CDR3 sequence: CASNRQAGGTDTQYF. The base sequence is TGTGCCAGCAATCGCCAGGCAGGGGGAACAGATACGCAGTATTTT.